The entry below gives a single T cell receptor (beta chain) sequence along with its context. The antigen it binds to is not known. The input lacks base qualities; no much larger clone sits a single base away. Participants in the prospective study were enrolled through a virtual design, were aged roughly 18 to 100 years, and lived in approximately 24 United States geographic areas. Cohort assignment in the prospective study relied on participant-reported clinical history from a screening survey and a study questionnaire. Exposed participants were defined as having been in contact with someone with a PCR-confirmed or clinician-diagnosed COVID-19 case within 2 weeks of study entry. Each participant in the prospective study had whole blood, serum and a nasopharyngeal or oropharyngeal swab collected by mobile phlebotomists. Prospective study participants could optionally give additional blood draws and questionnaires over a 2-month period. Before DNA extraction, prospective study blood samples were shipped either frozen or at room temperature.

TCRbeta CDR3 regions were amplified from genomic DNA using the immunoSEQ Assay, a bias-controlled multiplex PCR. Processing in the source paper ran as follows. Within the assay, amplification of reference gene primers was used to estimate how many nucleated cells each sample contained. Sequence reads were collapsed and filtered to measure the absolute abundance of every unique TCRbeta CDR3 rearrangement. For each sample, productive Simpson clonality was calculated as the square root of Simpson's diversity index across productive rearrangements. The immuneACCESS repertoire file appears here via TCRdb, limited to in-frame rearrangements. These files lack a portion of the clones; in checked studies, under half of the deficit traces to unresolved V genes, and the cause of the others is not known. V, J and clone size were drawn from that table, and D and trimming were deduced from the DNA. This sample holds roughly 180,000 clones; approximately 80% were observed only once. The biggest ten clones account for approximately 15% of the sample.

This specimen belongs to a study of blood T cell repertoires in COVID-19 (dated by TCRdb to 2020 to 2021). Describing the broader study: The collaborator samples originated in the United States, Italy and Spain and spanned the acute and convalescent phases of COVID-19. Deeply sampled blood TCRbeta repertoires from subjects exposed to, actively infected with, or recovered from COVID-19 were included in the dataset. A de-identified subject ID, COVID-19 status, age in years and sex were almost always included in the sample metadata. Where HLA class I and class II types were available, the types were taken from metadata supplied by the sample provider, not from assay-based typing. The repertoires were released in a freely available public database intended as a resource for research on the immune response to SARS-CoV-2. The material from the prospective study consisted of cDNA or gDNA derived from T cells, B-cell-depleted T cells, or PBMCs. The samples were drawn from two sources: the first 160 participants of the ongoing ImmuneRACE study, and approximately 1,300 subjects contributed by 6 global collaborators. Here is what the overall study found, with its caveats: Clinical and demographic metadata were provided uncurated, with the amount varying by source and participant.

For CDR1 and CDR2, the germline V gene lists SQVTM and ANQGSEA. Cut back by 5 bases and 1 base, the V and J ends lie 9 bases apart. From its cysteine to its phenylalanine, the CDR3 spans 12 amino acids. Only the CDR3 region is kept as DNA, spanning 36 bases read in frame from base 1. The TCR comes from a man in his 60s who had been exposed to COVID-19. This chain joins TRBV29-1 to TRBJ2-7, with no reliable assignment of the D segment. Sequencing was performed on PBMCs or T cells enriched from blood (not recorded which). The sequence in DNA is TGCAGCGTTTCTGCCAGTTCCTACGAGCAGTACTTC. This gives the protein CSVSASSYEQYF.